This is a list of T cell receptor beta chains from one sample in a study of chemoradiotherapy in HPV16-positive cancers. Method: immunoSEQ multiplex PCR; TCRdb's copy keeps in-frame clones and lacks some. Found here are just under 40,000 clones, more than 75% of them singletons; the top ten hold about 4.8%. This sample comprised blood, obtained from a patient who underwent chemoradiotherapy. The receptor set was obtained from a human donor with HPV-associated anogenital cancer. The CDR3 runs from the conserved cysteine through the conserved F or W.

v_call: TRBV7-9
j_call: TRBJ2-1
cdr3_aa: CASSPRAGYNEQFF

v_call: TRBV2
j_call: TRBJ1-2
cdr3_aa: CASSVRGAQDYGYTF

v_call: TRBV5-1
j_call: TRBJ2-5
cdr3_aa: CASSLGGTPRGETQYF

v_call: TRBV5-6
j_call: TRBJ1-5
cdr3_aa: CASSRWGNQPQHF

v_call: TRBV18
j_call: TRBJ2-7
cdr3_aa: CASSPRGLEEQYF

v_call: TRBV5-5
j_call: TRBJ2-3
cdr3_aa: CASSSYLQGTQYF

v_call: TRBV13
j_call: TRBJ2-5
cdr3_aa: CASSLIGGRYQETQYF

v_call: TRBV4-2
j_call: TRBJ1-3
cdr3_aa: CASSQGPYLSGNTIYF

v_call: TRBV7-9
j_call: TRBJ1-5
cdr3_aa: CASSPQTGAQHF

v_call: TRBV7-9
j_call: TRBJ1-2
cdr3_aa: CASSSQASGPSRDGYTF

v_call: TRBV5-4
j_call: TRBJ1-2
cdr3_aa: CASSLGGVSGGGYTF

v_call: TRBV27
j_call: TRBJ1-5
cdr3_aa: CASRGTGSNQPQHF

v_call: TRBV18
j_call: TRBJ2-2
cdr3_aa: CASSPGQNTGELFF

v_call: TRBV5-1
j_call: TRBJ1-4
cdr3_aa: CASSLAGTGDEKLFF

v_call: TRBV6-1
j_call: TRBJ2-2
cdr3_aa: CASSAGAMNTGELFF

v_call: TRBV7-9
j_call: TRBJ1-6
cdr3_aa: CASSLEGNSPLHF

v_call: TRBV5-6
j_call: TRBJ2-2
cdr3_aa: CASSLISGAGELFF

v_call: TRBV7-9
j_call: TRBJ1-3
cdr3_aa: CASSLGVGNTIYF

v_call: TRBV19
j_call: TRBJ1-2
cdr3_aa: CASSIPSGPGYTF

v_call: TRBV7-9
j_call: TRBJ2-2
cdr3_aa: CASSSSEPGARRFTGELFF

v_call: TRBV11-1
j_call: TRBJ2-7
cdr3_aa: CASSLNRAYEQYF

v_call: TRBV18
j_call: TRBJ1-4
cdr3_aa: CASSPVQVNEKLFF

v_call: TRBV9
j_call: TRBJ1-2
cdr3_aa: CASSAHRDGYTF

v_call: TRBV30
j_call: TRBJ1-2
cdr3_aa: CAWTGTGYGYTF

v_call: TRBV6-5
j_call: TRBJ1-2
cdr3_aa: CASRSPDRDYGYTF

v_call: TRBV6-6
j_call: TRBJ1-2
cdr3_aa: CASSYLDGYTF

v_call: TRBV7-9
j_call: TRBJ2-1
cdr3_aa: CASSLGTNSLNEQFF

v_call: TRBV27
j_call: TRBJ1-5
cdr3_aa: CASRRGDRQPQHF

v_call: TRBV29-1
j_call: TRBJ1-3
cdr3_aa: CSVEDSGNTIYF

v_call: TRBV6-5
j_call: TRBJ1-1
cdr3_aa: CASSSNTEAFF

v_call: TRBV11-2
j_call: TRBJ2-3
cdr3_aa: CASSLLAGGLDTQYF

v_call: TRBV9
j_call: TRBJ1-1
cdr3_aa: CASSVWSDAEAFF

v_call: TRBV13
j_call: TRBJ2-7
cdr3_aa: CASSLSGGLFYEQYF

v_call: TRBV29-1
j_call: TRBJ2-3
cdr3_aa: CSVEDGYTDTQYF

v_call: TRBV5-1
j_call: TRBJ2-1
cdr3_aa: CASNSQGPYNEQFF